This T cell receptor beta chain was observed in a study of blood T cell repertoires in COVID-19. This CDR3 region has 15 residues. V lost 2 bases and J 4 bases, leaving 11 bases between the germline ends. Germline-derived CDR1 and CDR2 are LGHDT and YNNKEL (reference sequence). Profiling relied on immunoSEQ multiplex PCR, and the TCRdb table lists in-frame clones only, not all of them. The sample yields 35,000 to 45,000 clones, around nine tenths seen once. Sequenced sample: peripheral blood. V and J are TRBV3-1 (or the pseudogene TRBV3-2) and TRBJ1-4; the D is unclear. The receptor was derived from a man between 45 and 60 years old with active COVID-19. The CDR3 is CASSQSTEYNEKLFF. The CDR3 region has the DNA TGTGCCAGCAGCCAATCCACAGAATATAATGAAAAACTGTTTTTT.